This T cell receptor (beta chain) was captured in a study of shared clonotypes between healthy human individuals. Across the study: Per-donor plates numbered three CD4 naive, three CD4 memory, two CD8 naive and one CD8 memory. Findings and caveats of the study: Larger estimated richness was generally seen in naive subsets than in memory subsets. Blood alone was sampled, and tissue repertoires likely differ.

In regard to this clone: Its target is unknown.

The CDR3 totals 17 residues. V lost 2 bases, J lost 1 base, and 8 bases stayed unmatched. The germline CDR1 and CDR2 sequences are MNHEY and SMNVEV (reference sequence). Naive CD8 cells lacked CD45RO, underwent positive selection for CCR7 and left out terminally differentiated effector memory CD45RA+ cells. The protocol was immunoSEQ multiplex PCR, while the TCRdb copy is restricted to in-frame clones and leaves out a portion. The sample holds about 2,100,000 clones, more than 85% seen once. The rearrangement joins TRBV27 to TRBJ2-1, with 7 positions matching TRBD2. This clonotype was obtained from a man younger than 35 in good health. Some clones in this sample may be carry-over from other donors' samples. The specimen sequenced was naive CD8+ T cells from PBMCs. In DNA form, the CDR3 reads TGTGCCAGCAGTTTAGTGTTCGGACTAGAGTCCTACAATGAGCAGTTCTTC. This gives the protein CASSLVFGLESYNEQFF.